This is a list of T cell receptor beta chains from one sample in a study of blood T cell repertoires in COVID-19. Libraries were prepared by immunoSEQ multiplex PCR; TCRdb keeps only in-frame clonotypes and omits some of them. Of a few hundred thousand clones in the sample, 70% to 85% are singletons; the top ten hold 0.87%. Material: peripheral blood. The receptor set was obtained from a human donor with COVID-19, enrolled during active disease. The donor label of this sample is uncertain. Each CDR3 is given with its conserved first and last residue. The D gene is left open where the match is weak. Some rows have no size entry. The others give once, few or many, or a class for an expanded clone.

j_call clone_size v_call d_call cdr3_nt cdr3_aa
TRBJ1-5 - TRBV7-8 - TGTGCCAGCAGCTTGTTAGGGAGGAATCAGCCCCAGCATTTT CASSLLGRNQPQHF
TRBJ2-5 once TRBV27 TRBD1 TGTGCCAGCAGTTTCGGACAGGGGGGAGAGACCCAGTACTTC CASSFGQGGETQYF
TRBJ2-1 - TRBV21-1 - TGTGCCAGCAGCAAGGTTCCTAGGGTTTTAGGAGGTCCGAGATCCTACAATGAGCAGTTCTTC CASSKVPRVLGGPRSYNEQFF
TRBJ2-7 once TRBV3-1/TRBV3-2 TRBD2 TGTGCCAGCAGCCAAGTGGCTAGCGGGAGGTTTCTTCGGCACGAGCAGTACTTC CASSQVASGRFLRHEQYF
TRBJ2-1 - TRBV18 TRBD2 TGTGCCAGCTCACCACCTGTGCTAGCGGGAGAAGCACAGTTCTTC CASSPPVLAGEAQFF
TRBJ1-2 - TRBV10-3 - TGTGCCATCAGTGGTGCAGGGATCAATGGCTACACCTTC CAISGAGINGYTF
TRBJ2-2 - TRBV6-5 - TGTGCCAGCAGGCCCACAGGGCCCGGGGAGCTGTTTTTT CASRPTGPGELFF
TRBJ1-3 few TRBV3-1/TRBV3-2 - TGTGCCAGCAGCTACGAGACAGGTCCCGGAAACACCATATATTTT CASSYETGPGNTIYF
TRBJ1-2 once TRBV13 TRBD1 TGTGCCAGCAGCTTTTCAGGGGGCTGGGGCTACACCTTC CASSFSGGWGYTF
TRBJ2-7 - TRBV6-6 TRBD1 TGTGCCAGCAGTCGTCGACAGGGCTCCTTCCCCTACGAGCAGTACTTC CASSRRQGSFPYEQYF
TRBJ2-7 - TRBV19 TRBD2 TGTGCCAGTAGTATATATGCGGGAGTAGAGGAGCAGTACTTC CASSIYAGVEEQYF
TRBJ2-1 - TRBV7-9 TRBD1 TGTGCCAGCAGCTCTCCGGGACAGGGACTCAATGAGCAGTTCTTC CASSSPGQGLNEQFF
TRBJ1-1 - TRBV5-8 - TGTGCCAGCAGCTGGCAGGGGCTTGGCACTGAAGCTTTCTTT CASSWQGLGTEAFF
TRBJ2-5 - TRBV6-1 - TGTGCCAGCATTAGACGGAGCGAAGAGACCCAGTACTTC CASIRRSEETQYF
TRBJ1-5 - TRBV6-5 - TGTGCCAGCGTCAGGGGTAGCAATCAGCCCCAGCATTTT CASVRGSNQPQHF
TRBJ2-6 - TRBV5-1 TRBD1 TGCGCCAGCAGCTGGACAGGGGGCACTGGGGCCAACGTCCTGACTTTC CASSWTGGTGANVLTF
TRBJ2-2 - TRBV9 - TGTGCCAGCAGCGGATGGGAGGTCACCGGGGAGCTGTTTTTT CASSGWEVTGELFF
TRBJ1-3 - TRBV18 TRBD1 TGTGCCAGCTCAATCGGCCGACAGGGTGTCTCTGGAAACACCATATATTTT CASSIGRQGVSGNTIYF
TRBJ2-4 once TRBV25-1 TRBD1 TGTGCCAGCAGTGAACGGGGACAGGCACTAAACATTCAGTACTTC CASSERGQALNIQYF
TRBJ2-1 - TRBV5-1 - TGCGCCAGCAGCTTAGGGTTACAGAGCCTTACTAGCCAGCAGTTCTTC CASSLGLQSLTSQQFF
TRBJ1-2 few TRBV6-5 TRBD1 TGTGCCAGCAGCCTCCAGGGGGGATCCAGCTATGGCTACACCTTC CASSLQGGSSYGYTF
TRBJ1-5 - TRBV7-9 - TGTGCCAGCAGCGCAGAGGATCAGCCCCAGCATTTT CASSAEDQPQHF
TRBJ2-3 - TRBV6-4 - TGTGCCAGCAGTGAGTCCGGGAAAGATACGCAGTATTTT CASSESGKDTQYF
TRBJ1-2 - TRBV27 - TGTGCCAGCAGCCTAGCGGGTGGGCGACCGCGGGGCTACACCTTC CASSLAGGRPRGYTF
TRBJ2-1 - TRBV19 TRBD1 TGTGCCAGTAAGGGGACAGGGGAGAATGAGCAGTTCTTC CASKGTGENEQFF
TRBJ2-1 many TRBV29-1 TRBD2 TGCAGCGTTGGGGGGGGAAGCTCCTACAATGAGCAGTTCTTC CSVGGGSSYNEQFF
TRBJ1-6 - TRBV7-2 TRBD1 TGTGCCAGCAGCTCCACAACAGGGGGCCCTTCACCCCTCCACTTT CASSSTTGGPSPLHF
TRBJ1-5 - TRBV2 - TGTGCCAGCAACTCCGGCGGCGATCAGCCCCAGCATTTT CASNSGGDQPQHF
TRBJ2-1 - TRBV7-6 TRBD1 TGTGCCAGCAGCCCAGGGGGCCTACTAGTAAATGAGCAGTTCTTC CASSPGGLLVNEQFF
TRBJ2-7 - TRBV19 - TGTGCCAGTAGTCCACGACACCGCCGGCCCTCCTACGAGCAGTACTTC CASSPRHRRPSYEQYF
TRBJ1-2 - TRBV5-4 - TGTGCCAGCTTCTTACAGGGAGGGGATGGCTACACCTTC CASFLQGGDGYTF
TRBJ2-3 - TRBV18 - TGTGCCAGCTCCAAACGGGATAGCACAGATACGCAGTATTTT CASSKRDSTDTQYF
TRBJ1-5 - TRBV30 - TGTGCCTGGATGGCGCCAGGGCCTAATCAGCCCCAGCATTTT CAWMAPGPNQPQHF
TRBJ2-7 once TRBV30 TRBD1 TGTGCCTGGAGGGGGACAGGGAAACAGGGGAGAGCGCCCTACGAGCAGTACTTC CAWRGTGKQGRAPYEQYF
TRBJ1-1 few TRBV5-6 - TGTGCCAGCAATTGGGGGAGGAGCGGTGAAGCTTTCTTT CASNWGRSGEAFF
TRBJ1-1 - TRBV5-8 - TGTGCCAGCAGCCTAATCAGGGTGAACACTGAAGCTTTCTTT CASSLIRVNTEAFF
TRBJ1-1 - TRBV18 - TGTGCCAGCTCACCTCAAGCAGAAGCTTTCTTT CASSPQAEAFF
TRBJ1-2 - TRBV6-4 - TGTGCCAGCAGTGCGGACATTAACTATGGCTACACCTTC CASSADINYGYTF
TRBJ1-1 - TRBV5-1 - TGCGCCAGCAGCTGGGGCTTAGGGGACACTGAAGCTTTCTTT CASSWGLGDTEAFF
TRBJ2-1 once TRBV4-1 TRBD2 TGCGCCAGCAGCCAAGAGGGGACTAGCGGGGCGAATGAGCAGTTCTTC CASSQEGTSGANEQFF
TRBJ2-7 - TRBV28 - TGTGCCAGCCGGACTGGTATCGAGAACGAGCAGTACTTC CASRTGIENEQYF
TRBJ2-2 - TRBV7-9 - TGTGCCAGCAGCTTTGGGCAGGGCGAGAACACCGGGGAGCTGTTTTTT CASSFGQGENTGELFF